The 25 T cell receptor beta chains in this list originate from one sample, sequenced in a study of blood T cell repertoires in COVID-19. Profiling relied on immunoSEQ multiplex PCR, and the TCRdb table lists in-frame clones only, not all of them. The table has around 150,000 clones, more than 90% seen once. Sequenced sample: peripheral blood. The source of these receptors is a man aged 55 to 69 with active or convalescent COVID-19.

This chain links TRBV27 with TRBJ2-3, with D perhaps matching TRBD2 (5 bases). V was clipped by 4 bases and J by 0 bases, with 11 bases between them. This CDR3 is built from 15 residues. Germline lookup yields CDR1 MNHEY and CDR2 SMNVEV (reference sequence). The CDR3 loop reads CASSWRAASTDTQYF. The CDR3 coding sequence is TGTGCCAGCAGTTGGCGGGCCGCTAGCACAGATACGCAGTATTTT.

The V gene is TRBV19, the J gene TRBJ1-3, with a weak D call TRBD1 (5 bases). The CDR3 sequence is 14 residues long. Germline CDR1 LNHDA, CDR2 SQIVND (reference sequence). With 10 bases removed from V and 2 bases from J, the gap between germline ends came to 15 bases. The CDR3 reads CATARGAPGNTIYF. CDR3 DNA sequence: TGTGCCACCGCAAGGGGTGCCCCTGGAAACACCATATATTTT.

The CDR3 here is CASSVSGIGGGELFF. In DNA form, the CDR3 reads TGTGCCAGCAGCGTTAGCGGGATCGGCGGCGGGGAGCTGTTTTTT. This sequence joins TRBV9 and TRBJ2-2; 8 nucleotides match TRBD2. There are 15 residues in the CDR3. Germline V gene data show CDR1 as SGDLS and CDR2 as YYNGEE. Germline trimming cut 2 bases from V and 7 bases from J; bases unmatched to any gene: 7.

The chain employs TRBV5-6 and TRBJ2-3, with 8 bases matching TRBD1. The CDR3 has 18 amino acids. Trimming removed 4 bases from V and 2 bases from J; junction bases left unmatched: 15. Looked up from germline, CDR1 is SGHDT and CDR2 is YYEEEE. The CDR3 protein is CASSLPGSWDRNTDTQYF. In DNA, the CDR3 is TGTGCCAGCAGCCTCCCCGGATCGTGGGACAGGAACACAGATACGCAGTATTTT.

This clone was counted many times. V usage is TRBV7-9 and J usage is TRBJ1-2; weak D call: TRBD1 (6 bases). This CDR3 contains 13 residues. CDR1 is SEHNR and CDR2 is FQNEAQ in the germline V gene (reference sequence). The V gene lost 2 bases and the J gene lost 2 bases, with 6 bases spanning the gap. The CDR3 loop is CASSLQGNYGYTF. The CDR3 bases are TGTGCCAGCAGCTTACAGGGGAACTATGGCTACACCTTC.

This rearrangement joins TRBV3-1 (or the pseudogene TRBV3-2) to TRBJ1-4, with 9 bases that match TRBD1. V shed 3 bases and J 5 bases; nucleotides not matched to a gene: 7. Germline CDR1 is LGHDT and CDR2 is YNNKEL (reference sequence). CDR3 length: 16 residues. The CDR3 is CASSHRQGGTNEKLFF. The CDR3 region has the DNA TGTGCCAGCAGCCATCGACAGGGGGGGACCAATGAAAAACTGTTTTTT.

In its sample, this clone was seen once. This chain joins TRBV29-1 and TRBJ2-3, with D possibly TRBD2 on 5 matching bases. Looked up from germline, CDR1 is SQVTM and CDR2 is ANQGSEA. CDR3 length: 18 residues. The ends were cut back, 5 bases at V and 1 base at J, with 25 bases in the middle. The CDR3 DNA reads as TGCAGCGTTTTTTCACCACTAATTTACGGGGATGGCACAGATACGCAGTATTTT. Its translation: CSVFSPLIYGDGTDTQYF.

The rearrangement joins TRBV27 to TRBJ1-2; 7 nucleotides line up with TRBD1. In germline, CDR1 is MNHEY, CDR2 SMNVEV (reference sequence). The CDR3 runs to 16 residues. J was trimmed by 1 base and V by 8 bases; bases with no gene match: 13. CDR3 amino acids: CASQGFAAGGNYGYTF. Here the CDR3 DNA reads TGTGCCAGCCAAGGTTTTGCGGCAGGGGGTAACTATGGCTACACCTTC.

The chain joins TRBV5-1 to TRBJ1-2, with unresolved D. CDR1 and CDR2 from the germline V gene are SGHRS and YFSETQ. Trimming took off 0 bases at V and 8 bases at J, with 14 bases between the two ends. The CDR3 length is 14 residues. CDR3 sequence reads: CASSLDLGGRGYTF. The CDR3 coding sequence is TGCGCCAGCAGCTTGGATCTGGGAGGAAGGGGCTACACCTTC.

The chain recombines TRBV7-7 with TRBJ2-1; 16 bases agree with TRBD2. Germline lookup yields CDR1 SSHAT and CDR2 FNYEAQ (reference sequence). V gave up 2 bases and J gave up 7 bases; unmatched junction bases: 14. The CDR3 totals 20 residues. CDR3: CASSLSGTSGRVGSGNEQFF. CDR3 in DNA: TGTGCCAGCAGCTTATCCGGGACTAGCGGGAGGGTGGGGTCCGGTAATGAGCAGTTCTTC.

This clone has a single count. V usage is TRBV6-1 and J usage is TRBJ2-7; 7 nucleotides match TRBD1. Germline CDR1 MNHNS, CDR2 SASEGT. CDR3 length equals 15 residues. The ends lost 1 base at V and 2 bases at J; junction bases unmatched: 5. The CDR3 spells CASSEGTGVTYEQYF. Written as DNA, the CDR3 is TGTGCCAGCAGTGAAGGGACAGGAGTTACCTACGAGCAGTACTTC.

The V call is TRBV19, the J call TRBJ2-3; TRBD1 is a possible D gene (5 bases). CDR1 is LNHDA, CDR2 SQIVND, per germline (reference sequence). Trimming removed 3 bases from V and 0 bases from J, with 7 bases in between. The CDR3 length is 14 residues. CDR3 nucleotides: TGTGCCAGTAGTATTTCAGGGAGCACAGATACGCAGTATTTT. Translated, it gives CASSISGSTDTQYF.

This clone was seen just once. The chain carries TRBV7-2 and TRBJ1-3; 8 positions agree with TRBD1. Germline CDR1 SGHTA, CDR2 FQGNSA. The CDR3 is 15 residues long. V was clipped by 4 bases and J by 2 bases; unmatched bases: 4. The CDR3 sequence is CASSSVTGAGNTIYF. The CDR3, as DNA: TGTGCCAGCAGCTCTGTGACAGGGGCTGGAAACACCATATATTTT.

The V call is TRBV29-1, the J call TRBJ2-1; 7 bases are a match to TRBD1. Trimming took 5 bases from V and 1 from J; bases not matched to a gene: 11. The CDR3 contains 16 residues. Germline CDR1 SQVTM, CDR2 ANQGSEA. The CDR3 loop reads CSVIGGQGRSYNEQFF. In DNA form, the CDR3 reads TGCAGCGTTATAGGGGGCCAGGGAAGATCCTACAATGAGCAGTTCTTC.

J is TRBJ1-5 and V is TRBV6-5; TRBD1 matches 11 bases. The germline CDR1 and CDR2 sequences are MNHEY and SVGAGI. The CDR3 runs 16 residues. V shed 4 bases and J 6 bases; nucleotides not matched to a gene: 8. CDR3 nucleotides: TGTGCCAGCAGTTTGGGCCGGGACAGGGGGTTTCAGCCCCAGCATTTT. Translation: CASSLGRDRGFQPQHF.

The chain recombines TRBV5-1 with TRBJ1-6, with TRBD1 as a possible D gene (6 bases). CDR1 SGHRS and CDR2 YFSETQ come from the germline V gene. This CDR3 has 15 amino acids. V lost 0 bases, J lost 8 bases, and 12 bases lay in between. The CDR3 here is CASSLATGTYSPLHF. The CDR3 region has the DNA TGCGCCAGCAGCTTGGCCACAGGGACGTATTCACCCCTCCACTTT.

As regards this clone: The sample carries other DNA sequences with the same CDR3. The chain has TRBV5-1 and TRBJ2-7, with D perhaps TRBD2 (6 bases). The germline V gene encodes CDR1 SGHRS and CDR2 YFSETQ. The CDR3 extends over 14 amino acids. Trimming removed 0 bases at V and 0 bases at J, with 7 bases between. This chain's CDR3 is CASSLVGGSYEQYF. Here the CDR3 DNA reads TGCGCCAGCAGCTTGGTGGGGGGCTCCTACGAGCAGTACTTC. The full variable domain, completed using reference TRBV5-1 and TRBJ2-7, is KAGVTQTPRYLIKTRGQQVTLSCSPISGHRSVSWYQQTPGQGLQFLFEYFSETQRNKGNFPGRFSGRQFSNSRSEMNVSTLELGDSALYLCASSLVGGSYEQYFGPGTRLTVT.

The CDR3 reads CASSRRGGQETQYF. For the CDR3, the DNA is TGTGCCAGCAGTCGCCGAGGGGGTCAAGAGACCCAGTACTTC. V gene TRBV27 combines with J gene TRBJ2-5; the D gene is possibly TRBD1 (6 bases). Trimming removed 5 bases from V and 2 bases from J, with 12 bases in between. Germline V lookup: CDR1 MNHEY, CDR2 SMNVEV (reference sequence). CDR3 length: 14 amino acids.

This clone was observed a handful of times. V usage is TRBV6-1 and J usage is TRBJ2-7; 9 bases align to TRBD1. J lost 4 bases, V lost 3 bases, and 10 bases had no gene match. The CDR3 consists of 16 residues. From germline, CDR1 is MNHNS and CDR2 SASEGT. The CDR3 sequence: CASSDAPRDRVYEQYF. CDR3 DNA: TGTGCCAGCAGTGACGCCCCCCGGGACAGGGTATACGAGCAGTACTTC.

In the case of this clone: The same CDR3 can be traced to other DNA sequences in this sample. J is TRBJ1-2 and V is TRBV18, with 7 bases lining up with TRBD1. CDR1 is KGHSH and CDR2 is LQKENI in the germline V gene. This CDR3 spans 14 amino acids. The V segment lost 3 bases and the J segment 1 base; nucleotides outside the gene matches: 2. The chain's CDR3 is CASSPDRSNYGYTF. The DNA for the CDR3 is TGTGCCAGCTCACCGGACAGGAGTAACTATGGCTACACCTTC.

The genes are TRBV5-6 and TRBJ2-5, with TRBD2 matching over 7 bases. The CDR3 extends over 13 amino acids. With 4 bases clipped from V and 4 bases from J, the junction kept 4 bases outside the gene matches. The V gene's germline CDR1 is SGHDT and CDR2 YYEEEE. CDR3 residues: CASSRGGRETQYF. In nucleotides, the CDR3 is TGTGCCAGCAGCCGGGGCGGGAGAGAGACCCAGTACTTC.

The chain couples TRBV11-3 to TRBJ2-3; 8 bases fit TRBD2. From germline, CDR1 is SGHNT and CDR2 YENEEA. The V gene end was trimmed by 5 bases and the J gene end by 5 bases; junction bases not matched to a gene: 12. CDR3 size: 16 residues. CDR3 protein: CASSPRTAGGVDTQYF. The CDR3 DNA reads TGTGCCAGCAGCCCGAGGACAGCCGGGGGGGTAGATACGCAGTATTTT.

The chain joins TRBV3-1 (or the pseudogene TRBV3-2) to TRBJ1-2, with TRBD1 matching over 8 bases. The germline V gene encodes CDR1 LGHDT and CDR2 YNNKEL (reference sequence). J lost 5 bases, V lost 4 bases, and 12 bases had no gene match. The CDR3 consists of 16 residues. The DNA for the CDR3 is TGTGCCAGCAGCCCTCTTTATGCAGGGGGCTTGTATGGCTACACCTTC. Protein: CASSPLYAGGLYGYTF.

The chain is built from TRBV2 and TRBJ2-5; 8 nucleotides line up with TRBD1. J gave up 4 bases and V 10 bases, and 14 bases lay outside the gene matches. Looked up from germline, CDR1 is SNHLY and CDR2 is FYNNEI. The length of the CDR3 is 15 residues. In DNA form, the CDR3 reads TGTGCCACAGGGGTCCAGGGGGCTCCGGGAGAGACCCAGTACTTC. Its protein is CATGVQGAPGETQYF.

This clone has a single count. The chain has TRBV5-4 and TRBJ2-7, with D perhaps TRBD2 (6 bases). The length of the CDR3 is 15 residues. Germline V lookup: CDR1 SGHNT, CDR2 YYREEE (reference sequence). V shed 4 bases and J shed 2 bases, with 16 bases lying between them. CDR3 region: CASSPGGSGTYEQYF. The CDR3 bases are TGTGCCAGCAGCCCTGGGGGGAGCGGTACCTACGAGCAGTACTTC.